This entry features one TCR beta chain sequence. The sample comes from a study of cytomegalovirus exposure and HLA in healthy donors. PCR used 60 Vbeta primers and 13 Jbeta primers. Profiled with immunoSEQ multiplex PCR; TCRdb holds only in-frame clones, not every one. The table has about 190,000 clones, roughly 79% seen once; the top ten hold 1.5% to 2%. The CDR3 has 15 amino acids. CDR1 is LNHDA and CDR2 is SQIVND in the germline V gene (reference sequence). Trimming removed 5 bases at V and 0 bases at J, with 11 bases between. The clonotype originates from a young woman in good health and CMV-seronegative. Sequenced: PBMCs. This chain joins TRBV19 and TRBJ1-5; maybe TRBD1 (6 bases). The CDR3 here is CASSQTGDSNQPQHF. In DNA, the CDR3 is TGTGCCAGTAGTCAGACAGGCGATAGCAATCAGCCCCAGCATTTT.